The clone carrying this T cell receptor beta chain was counted ten times or more. The antigen remains unidentified. From the reads, TCRdb called clonotypes with MiXCR, one entry per CDR3 protein. Of hundreds of thousands of distinct CDR3 sequences in the sample, less than 35% were seen once. This specimen belongs to a study of T cell repertoires in cytomegalovirus infection. For the study at large: Newly reported HLA-C-restricted and thoroughly characterized HLA-B-restricted CMV epitopes were employed. Both a matching HLA type and CMV infection were indicated by public TCR beta signatures.

V was clipped by 8 bases and J by 1 base, with 18 bases between them. Germline V gene lookup returns CDR1 SGHTA and CDR2 FQGNSA. This CDR3 contains 15 residues. Findings and limits, study-wide: Of the TCR beta families, the public ones yielded a cumulative frequency that identified carriers of CMV plus the relevant HLA. Ex vivo responses were dominated by HLA-C-restricted CMV-specific TCR beta clonotypes.

The sequence derives from a human donor in good health (CMV status not recorded). Some clones in this sample may be carry-over from other donors' samples. The specimen comprised cultured CD8+ T cells from PBMCs, sampled from culture after CMV antigen stimulation. The rearrangement joins TRBV7-2 to TRBJ2-7; the D gene is possibly TRBD1 (6 bases). CDR3 in DNA: TGTGCCAGCGCCTCGATTGGGGGCCAATCCTACGAGCAGTACTTC. It yields the protein CASASIGGQSYEQYF.